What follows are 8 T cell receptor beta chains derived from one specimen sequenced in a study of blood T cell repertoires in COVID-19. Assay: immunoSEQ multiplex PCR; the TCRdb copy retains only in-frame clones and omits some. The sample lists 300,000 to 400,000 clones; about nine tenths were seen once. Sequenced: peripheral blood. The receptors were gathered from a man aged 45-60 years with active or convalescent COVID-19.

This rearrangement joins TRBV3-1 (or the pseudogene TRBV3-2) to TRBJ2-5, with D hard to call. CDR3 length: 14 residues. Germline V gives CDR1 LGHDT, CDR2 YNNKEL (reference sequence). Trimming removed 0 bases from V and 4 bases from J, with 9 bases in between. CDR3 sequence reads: CASSQDLGRETQYF. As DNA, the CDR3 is TGTGCCAGCAGCCAAGATCTGGGCCGAGAGACCCAGTACTTC.

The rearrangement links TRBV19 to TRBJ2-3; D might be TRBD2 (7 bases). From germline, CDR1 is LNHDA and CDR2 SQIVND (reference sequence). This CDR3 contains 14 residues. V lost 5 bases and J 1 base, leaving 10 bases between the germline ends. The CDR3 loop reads CASSRGARTDTQYF. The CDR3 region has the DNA TGTGCCAGTAGTCGGGGGGCTCGCACAGATACGCAGTATTTT.

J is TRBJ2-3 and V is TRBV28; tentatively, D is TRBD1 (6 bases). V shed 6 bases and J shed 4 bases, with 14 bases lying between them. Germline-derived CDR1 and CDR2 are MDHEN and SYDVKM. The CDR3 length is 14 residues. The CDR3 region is CASRQTGRADTQYF. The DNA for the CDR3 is TGTGCCAGCAGGCAGACAGGTCGGGCAGATACGCAGTATTTT.

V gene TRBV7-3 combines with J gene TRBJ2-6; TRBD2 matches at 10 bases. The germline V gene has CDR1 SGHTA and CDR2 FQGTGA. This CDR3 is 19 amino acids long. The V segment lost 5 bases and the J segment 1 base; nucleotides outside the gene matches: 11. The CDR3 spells CASSPPPSGRGSGANVLTF. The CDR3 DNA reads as TGTGCCAGCAGCCCCCCCCCTAGCGGGAGAGGATCTGGGGCCAACGTCCTGACTTTC.

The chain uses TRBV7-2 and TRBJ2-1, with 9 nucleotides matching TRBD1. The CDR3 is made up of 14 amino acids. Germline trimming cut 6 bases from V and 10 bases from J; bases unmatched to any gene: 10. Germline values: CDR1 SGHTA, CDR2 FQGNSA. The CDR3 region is CASRTGQGFKEQFF. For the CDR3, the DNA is TGTGCCAGCAGGACGGGACAGGGTTTTAAGGAGCAGTTCTTC.

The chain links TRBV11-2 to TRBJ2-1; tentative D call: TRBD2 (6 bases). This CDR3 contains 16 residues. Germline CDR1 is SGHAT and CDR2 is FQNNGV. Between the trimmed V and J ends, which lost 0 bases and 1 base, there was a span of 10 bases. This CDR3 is CASSLDAGTSYNEQFF. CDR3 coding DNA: TGTGCCAGCAGCTTAGACGCGGGGACTTCCTACAATGAGCAGTTCTTC. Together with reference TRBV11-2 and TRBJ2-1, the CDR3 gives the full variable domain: EAGVAQSPRYKIIEKRQSVAFWCNPISGHATLYWYQQILGQGPKLLIQFQNNGVVDDSQLPKDRFSAERLKGVDSTLKIQPAKLEDSAVYLCASSLDAGTSYNEQFFGPGTRLTVL.

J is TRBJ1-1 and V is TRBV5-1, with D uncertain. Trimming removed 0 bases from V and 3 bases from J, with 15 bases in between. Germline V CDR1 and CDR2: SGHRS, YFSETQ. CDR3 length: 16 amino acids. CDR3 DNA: TGCGCCAGCAGCTTGGCGATAATGACGACTTACACTGAAGCTTTCTTT. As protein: CASSLAIMTTYTEAFF.

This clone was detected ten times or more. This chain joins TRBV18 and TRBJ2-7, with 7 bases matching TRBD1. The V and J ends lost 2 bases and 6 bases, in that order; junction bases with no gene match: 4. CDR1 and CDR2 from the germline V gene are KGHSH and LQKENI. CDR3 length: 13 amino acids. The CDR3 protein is CASSPARQGEQYF. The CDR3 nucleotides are TGTGCCAGCTCACCAGCCAGACAGGGCGAGCAGTACTTC.